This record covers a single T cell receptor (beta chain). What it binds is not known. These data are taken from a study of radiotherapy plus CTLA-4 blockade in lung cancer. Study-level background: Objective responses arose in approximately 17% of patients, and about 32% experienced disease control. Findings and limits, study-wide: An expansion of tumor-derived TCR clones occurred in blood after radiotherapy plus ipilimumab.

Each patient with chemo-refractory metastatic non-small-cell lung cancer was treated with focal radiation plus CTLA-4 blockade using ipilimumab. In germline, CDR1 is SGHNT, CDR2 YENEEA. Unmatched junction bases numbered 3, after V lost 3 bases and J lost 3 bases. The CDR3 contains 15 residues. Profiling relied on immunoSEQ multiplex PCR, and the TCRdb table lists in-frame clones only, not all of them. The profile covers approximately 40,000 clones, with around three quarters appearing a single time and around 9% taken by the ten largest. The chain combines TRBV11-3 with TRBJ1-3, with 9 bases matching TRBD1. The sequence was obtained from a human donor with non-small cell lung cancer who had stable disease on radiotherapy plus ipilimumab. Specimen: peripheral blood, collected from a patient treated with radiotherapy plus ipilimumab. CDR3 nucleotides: TGTGCCAGCAGCTTTGGGACAGGGAGTGGAAACACCATATATTTT. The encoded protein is CASSFGTGSGNTIYF.